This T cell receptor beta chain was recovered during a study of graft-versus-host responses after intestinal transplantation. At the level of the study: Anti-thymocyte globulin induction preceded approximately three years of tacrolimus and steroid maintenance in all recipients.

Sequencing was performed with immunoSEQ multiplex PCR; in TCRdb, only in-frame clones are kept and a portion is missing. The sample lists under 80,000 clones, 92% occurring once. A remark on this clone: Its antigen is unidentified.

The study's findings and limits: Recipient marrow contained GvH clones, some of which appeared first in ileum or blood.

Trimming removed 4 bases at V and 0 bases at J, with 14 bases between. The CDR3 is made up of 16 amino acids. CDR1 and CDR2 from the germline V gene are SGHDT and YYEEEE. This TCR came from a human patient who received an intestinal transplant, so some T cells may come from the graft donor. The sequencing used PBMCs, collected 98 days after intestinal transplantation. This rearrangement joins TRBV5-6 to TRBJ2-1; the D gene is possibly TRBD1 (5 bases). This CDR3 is CASSPPDSSSYNEQFF. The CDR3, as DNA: TGTGCCAGCAGCCCCCCAGACAGTTCCTCCTACAATGAGCAGTTCTTC.